Below, one TCR beta chain is given with its context. In the original processing: For nucleated cells, counts were estimated from reference gene primer amplification. Using immunoSEQ multiplex PCR, the repertoire was profiled, and TCRdb retains in-frame clones only, with some absent. That table supplies the V and J calls and clone size; D and trimming were determined from the DNA. This sample has about 150,000 clones; more than 85% occur once, and the top ten carry less than 3%. These data originate in a study of blood T cell repertoires in COVID-19. Study background: Acute-phase and convalescent COVID-19 samples originated in the United States, Italy and Spain. Sources were T cells, B-cell-depleted T cells, or PBMCs; the material itself was cDNA or gDNA.

Trimming took off 2 bases at V and 0 bases at J, with 11 bases between the two ends. Per germline, CDR1 MNHNY and CDR2 SVGAGI (reference sequence). CDR3 length equals 16 residues. This receptor was taken from a woman of 80 years or more with COVID-19, enrolled during active disease. Specimen: peripheral blood. The chain links TRBV6-6 to TRBJ1-5, with D possibly matching TRBD1 (5 bases). CDR3 bases: TGTGCCAGCAGTTACGGTAGGGGTCATAGCAATCAGCCCCAGCATTTT. It codes for CASSYGRGHSNQPQHF.